The 15 T cell receptor beta chains below all came from one sample that was sequenced in a study of T cells after yellow fever vaccination. TCRdb reprocessed the 5' RACE reads with MiXCR, giving one entry per CDR3 protein. The sample yields just under 600,000 distinct CDR3 sequences, 13% seen once. The sequencing here drew on PBMCs, taken on the day of the yellow fever booster vaccination. These receptors were taken from a man aged 25-40 years who received the YFV17D yellow fever vaccine.

This clonotype was observed a handful of times. The chain recombines TRBV28 with TRBJ2-5; D possibly matches TRBD1 or TRBD2 (6 bases each). Trimming pared 3 bases from V and 0 bases from J, leaving 17 bases between. In germline, CDR1 is MDHEN, CDR2 SYDVKM. The CDR3 runs to 17 residues. As DNA, the CDR3 is TGTGCCAGCAGTTTCTTACAGACGGGGGCGTACCAAGAGACCCAGTACTTC. It is translated as CASSFLQTGAYQETQYF.

This clonotype was found many times. The CDR3 bases are TGTGCCAGCAGTTCCCCGGACGGGGTAGCCAAAAACATTCAGTACTTC. It is translated as CASSSPDGVAKNIQYF. V usage is TRBV6-5 and J usage is TRBJ2-4; perhaps TRBD2 as D (5 bases). The CDR3 contains 16 residues. Germline V CDR1 and CDR2: MNHEY, SVGAGI. Trimming took off 4 bases at V and 0 bases at J, with 13 bases between the two ends.

The chain uses TRBV7-2 and TRBJ1-3, with D possibly being TRBD1 (5 bases). There are 17 residues in the CDR3. The germline V gene has CDR1 SGHTA and CDR2 FQGNSA. V gave up 3 bases and J gave up 0 bases, with 15 bases separating them. CDR3 in amino acids: CASSFPPGTRSGNTIYF. CDR3 DNA: TGTGCCAGCAGCTTCCCCCCCGGGACGCGCTCTGGAAACACCATATATTTT.

A few counts support this clonotype. One junction end disagrees with the germline gene, perhaps due to a read error. V gene TRBV6-5 combines with J gene TRBJ2-1, with TRBD2 as a possible D gene (6 bases). CDR1 and CDR2 from the germline V gene are MNHEY and SVGAGI. CDR3 length: 14 amino acids. CDR3 sequence: CASSYSSGAEGRIF. CDR3 DNA sequence: TGTGCCAGCAGTTACTCGAGCGGAGCGGAGGGTAGGATCTTC.

This clonotype turned up a few times. V gene TRBV5-6 combines with J gene TRBJ2-1, with TRBD2 identical over 8 bases. The CDR3 has 14 amino acids. V was pared by 0 bases and J by 8 bases, with 4 bases of the junction left unmatched. Per the germline V gene, CDR1 is SGHDT and CDR2 is YYEEEE. CDR3 loop: CASSLEGLDDEQFF. The CDR3 DNA sequence: TGTGCCAGCAGCTTGGAGGGACTAGATGATGAGCAGTTCTTC. The full variable domain, with the rest looked up from reference TRBV5-6 and TRBJ2-1, is DAGVTQSPTHLIKTRGQQVTLRCSPKSGHDTVSWYQQALGQGPQFIFQYYEEEERQRGNFPDRFSGHQFPNYSSELNVNALLLGDSALYLCASSLEGLDDEQFFGPGTRLTVL.

This clonotype showed up just a few times. The J gene is TRBJ2-1, the V gene TRBV10-3, with a possible D match to TRBD2 (6 bases). V was pared by 10 bases and J by 0 bases, with 13 bases between. The CDR3 is made up of 14 amino acids. CDR1 ENHRY and CDR2 SYGVKD come from the germline V gene. The CDR3 nucleotides are TGTGCCACTAGGGAGGCGGGCTCCTACAATGAGCAGTTCTTC. This gives the protein CATREAGSYNEQFF.

V usage is TRBV9 and J usage is TRBJ2-1; D ambiguous. This CDR3 has 15 residues. Per germline, CDR1 SGDLS and CDR2 YYNGEE. The ends were cut back, 5 bases at V and 4 bases at J, with 16 bases in the middle. Here the CDR3 DNA reads TGTGCCAGCAGTGTACACCCTGGAATATACAATGAGCAGTTCTTC. Translated: CASSVHPGIYNEQFF.

The chain has TRBV3-1 and TRBJ2-2; 7 bases are shared with TRBD2. The CDR3 covers 15 residues. The J segment lost 4 bases and the V segment lost 1 base, leaving 3 bases of the junction unmatched. Germline CDR1 reads LGHDT; CDR2 reads YNNKEL (reference sequence). This CDR3 is CASSQVLAATGELFF. CDR3 in DNA: TGTGCCAGCAGCCAAGTGCTAGCGGCCACCGGGGAGCTGTTTTTT.

V usage is TRBV9 and J usage is TRBJ1-2, with 8 nucleotides matching TRBD1. J lost 8 bases, V lost 0 bases, and 6 bases had no gene match. The germline CDR1 and CDR2 sequences are SGDLS and YYNGEE. This CDR3 is built from 14 residues. The CDR3, as DNA: TGTGCCAGCAGCGTAGAGGCAGGGACAGGAGGCTACACCTTC. This sequence encodes CASSVEAGTGGYTF.

This clonotype was recorded at least ten times. CDR3 in DNA: TGCGCCAGCAGCTCCAGGACTAACAATGAGCAGTTCTTC. It is translated as CASSSRTNNEQFF. This sequence joins TRBV5-1 and TRBJ2-1, with D possibly TRBD2 on 6 matching bases. Germline assignment: CDR1 SGHRS and CDR2 YFSETQ. The CDR3 has 13 amino acids. The V gene lost 3 bases and the J gene lost 5 bases, with 9 bases spanning the gap.

Only a few counts were recorded for this clonotype. V gene TRBV5-1 combines with J gene TRBJ2-3, with TRBD2 identical over 11 bases. Germline V lookup: CDR1 SGHRS, CDR2 YFSETQ. V lost 4 bases and J lost 4; bases outside the gene matches: 11. This CDR3 is 17 amino acids long. The CDR3 reads CASSALPTSGNADTQYF. The CDR3 nucleotides are TGCGCCAGCAGCGCACTTCCGACTAGCGGGAACGCAGATACGCAGTATTTT.

This clonotype was counted only a few times. This chain joins TRBV20-1 and TRBJ2-5; D ambiguous. There are 14 residues in the CDR3. Deletions cut 3 bases from V and 1 base from J, with 12 bases between. The germline CDR1 and CDR2 sequences are DFQATT and SNEGSKA (reference sequence). CDR3 sequence: CSAREINTQETQYF. CDR3 bases: TGCAGTGCTAGGGAGATTAACACCCAAGAGACCCAGTACTTC.

The rearrangement links TRBV23-1 to TRBJ1-1, with D maybe TRBD1 (6 bases). TRBV23-1 falls under the ORF class, with uncertain function. The CDR3 consists of 13 residues. V was cut by 11 bases and J by 3 bases, with 16 bases left in between. The CDR3 here is CAREATGYTEAFF. Here the CDR3 DNA reads TGCGCCCGCGAAGCTACAGGGTACACTGAAGCTTTCTTT.

This clonotype was seen a handful of times. This sequence joins TRBV7-2 and TRBJ1-6; no clear D gene. The CDR3 extends over 16 amino acids. V lost 4 bases, J lost 5 bases, and 15 bases lay in between. Per the germline V gene, CDR1 is SGHTA and CDR2 is FQGNSA. In DNA form, the CDR3 reads TGTGCCAGCAGCTCCCTGGCCCGGCTTAATAATTCACCCCTCCACTTT. Translated, it gives CASSSLARLNNSPLHF. The full variable domain, completed using reference TRBV7-2 and TRBJ1-6, is GAGVSQSPSNKVTEKGKDVELRCDPISGHTALYWYRQSLGQGLEFLIYFQGNSAPDKSGLPSDRFSAERTGGSVSTLTIQRTQQEDSAVYLCASSSLARLNNSPLHFGNGTRLTVT.

This clonotype occurred a few times. This sequence joins TRBV25-1 and TRBJ2-7; maybe TRBD2 (6 bases). This CDR3 contains 15 residues. V dropped 3 bases and J dropped 4 bases, with 16 bases sitting between them. Germline-derived CDR1 and CDR2 are MGHDK and SYGVNS. In DNA form, the CDR3 reads TGTGCCAGCAGTGAGCCGGGGGAAATCGAATACGAGCAGTACTTC. Its protein is CASSEPGEIEYEQYF.